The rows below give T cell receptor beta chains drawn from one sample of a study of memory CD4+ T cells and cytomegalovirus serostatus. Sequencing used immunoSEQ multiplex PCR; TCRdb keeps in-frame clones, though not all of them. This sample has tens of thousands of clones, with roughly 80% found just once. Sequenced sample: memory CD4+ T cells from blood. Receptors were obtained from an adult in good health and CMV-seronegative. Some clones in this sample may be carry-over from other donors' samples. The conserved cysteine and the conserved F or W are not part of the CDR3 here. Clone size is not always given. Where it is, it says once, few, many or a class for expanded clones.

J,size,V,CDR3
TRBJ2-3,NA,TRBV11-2,ASSLDRTGLIDTQY
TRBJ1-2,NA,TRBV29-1,SAGKGNYGYT
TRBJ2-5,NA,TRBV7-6,ASSLQQGTGETQY
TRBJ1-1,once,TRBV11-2,ASSPWTENTEAF
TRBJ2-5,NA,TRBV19,ASSDGTGRETQY
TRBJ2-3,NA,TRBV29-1,SVGQSLSTDTQY
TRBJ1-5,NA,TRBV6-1,ASRPGGVQGQPQH
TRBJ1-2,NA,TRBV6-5,ASSTSRTGYGYT
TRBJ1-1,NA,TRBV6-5,ASSLSRDNTEAF
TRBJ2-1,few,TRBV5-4,ASSGGGAGFNEQF